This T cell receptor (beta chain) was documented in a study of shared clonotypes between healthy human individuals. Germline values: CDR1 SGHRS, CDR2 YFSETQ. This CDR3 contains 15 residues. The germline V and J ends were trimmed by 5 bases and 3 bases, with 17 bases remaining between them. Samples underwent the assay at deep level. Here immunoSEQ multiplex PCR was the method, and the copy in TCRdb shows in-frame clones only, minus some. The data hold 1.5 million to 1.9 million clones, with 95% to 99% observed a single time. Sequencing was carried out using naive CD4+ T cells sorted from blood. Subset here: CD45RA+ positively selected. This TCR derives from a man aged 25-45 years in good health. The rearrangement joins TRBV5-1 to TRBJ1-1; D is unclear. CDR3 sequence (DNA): TGCGCCAGCAGTTCGGGTCAAGAATTGTACACTGAAGCTTTCTTT. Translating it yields CASSSGQELYTEAFF.